Below, one T cell receptor beta chain is given with its context. Germline V gene data show CDR1 as SNHLY and CDR2 as FYNNEI. The V segment lost 0 bases and the J segment 4 bases; nucleotides outside the gene matches: 6. This CDR3 comprises 16 residues. Per the authors' pipeline: Amplifying reference gene primers gave estimates of nucleated cell counts. This table comes from immunoSEQ multiplex PCR, and its TCRdb copy is limited to in-frame clones, with some not included. The V and J calls and clone size are taken from that table; D and trimming were inferred from the DNA. The sample shows tens of thousands of clones, roughly four fifths of them seen only once. This sample is part of a study of blood T cell repertoires in COVID-19.

The rearrangement links TRBV2 to TRBJ2-1, with TRBD2 matching 7 bases. Sequenced sample: peripheral blood. The sequence came from a woman aged 80 or over with acute or convalescent COVID-19. This chain's CDR3 is CASSEALAAVYNEQFF. Written as DNA, the CDR3 is TGTGCCAGCAGTGAAGCGCTAGCGGCCGTTTACAATGAGCAGTTCTTC.